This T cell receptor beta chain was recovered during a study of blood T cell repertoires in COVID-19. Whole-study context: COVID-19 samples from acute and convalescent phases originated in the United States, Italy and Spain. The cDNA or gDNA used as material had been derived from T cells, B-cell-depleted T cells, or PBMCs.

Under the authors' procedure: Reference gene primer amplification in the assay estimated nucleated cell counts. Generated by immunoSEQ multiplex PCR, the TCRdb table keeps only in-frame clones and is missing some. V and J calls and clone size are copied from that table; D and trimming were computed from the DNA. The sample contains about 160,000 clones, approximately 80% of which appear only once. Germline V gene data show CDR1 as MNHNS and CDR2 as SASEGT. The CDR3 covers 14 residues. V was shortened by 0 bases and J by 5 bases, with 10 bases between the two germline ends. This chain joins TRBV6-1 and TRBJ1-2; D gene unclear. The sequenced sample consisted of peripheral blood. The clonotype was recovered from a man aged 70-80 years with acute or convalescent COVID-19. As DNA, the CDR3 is TGTGCCAGCAGTGAAGCGCTCTCCGGTTATGGCTACACCTTC. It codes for CASSEALSGYGYTF.